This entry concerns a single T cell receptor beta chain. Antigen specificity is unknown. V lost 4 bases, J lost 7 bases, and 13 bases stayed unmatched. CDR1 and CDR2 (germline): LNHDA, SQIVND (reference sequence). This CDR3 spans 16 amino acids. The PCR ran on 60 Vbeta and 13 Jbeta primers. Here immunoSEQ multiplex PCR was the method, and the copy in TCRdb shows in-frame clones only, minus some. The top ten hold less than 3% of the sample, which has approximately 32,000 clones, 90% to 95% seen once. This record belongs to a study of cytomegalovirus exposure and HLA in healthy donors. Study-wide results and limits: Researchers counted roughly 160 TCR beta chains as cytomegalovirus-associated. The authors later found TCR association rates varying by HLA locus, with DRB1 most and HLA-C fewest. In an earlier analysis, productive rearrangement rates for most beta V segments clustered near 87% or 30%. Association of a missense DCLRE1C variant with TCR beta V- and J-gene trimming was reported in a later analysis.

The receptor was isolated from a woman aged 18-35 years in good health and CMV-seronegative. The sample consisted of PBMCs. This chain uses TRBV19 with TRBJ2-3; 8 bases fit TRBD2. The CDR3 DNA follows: TGTGCCAGTAGTACCAGTGCGGGAGGCGACGCCAATACGCAGTATTTT. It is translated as CASSTSAGGDANTQYF.